Listed below are T cell receptor beta chains from one sample, sequenced in a study of shared clonotypes between healthy human individuals. The protocol was immunoSEQ multiplex PCR, while the TCRdb copy is restricted to in-frame clones and leaves out a portion. The sample contains under 1,100,000 clones, about three quarters of which appear only once. Input material: memory CD4+ T cells sorted from blood. The receptors originated from a man between 18 and 29 years old in good health. Each CDR3 is given with its conserved first and last residue. The D gene is left open where the match is weak. The size entry is marked missing in some rows and otherwise reads once, few, many or a size class.

CDR3: CASSSGSGGRTYNEQFF
DNA: TGTGCCAGCAGCTCAGGATCGGGCGGGAGGACCTACAATGAGCAGTTCTTC
J: TRBJ2-1
D: TRBD2
size: -
V: TRBV5-4

CDR3: CASSLGRNNEQFF
DNA: TGTGCCAGCAGCTTAGGGAGGAACAATGAGCAGTTCTTC
J: TRBJ2-1
D: -
size: -
V: TRBV13

CDR3: CASSSFSGTVQETQYF
DNA: TGTGCCAGCAGCTCATTCTCCGGGACAGTACAAGAGACCCAGTACTTC
J: TRBJ2-5
D: TRBD1
size: many
V: TRBV5-6

CDR3: CASSLKRLSGDTQYF
DNA: TGTGCCAGCAGTTTAAAGCGTCTTTCGGGAGATACGCAGTATTTT
J: TRBJ2-3
D: -
size: -
V: TRBV2

CDR3: CAWGGTSGSIQYF
DNA: TGTGCCTGGGGCGGGACTAGCGGGAGCATCCAGTACTTC
J: TRBJ2-5
D: TRBD2
size: -
V: TRBV30

CDR3: CASSLEGTGTDTQYF
DNA: TGTGCCAGCAGCTTAGAAGGGACAGGCACAGATACGCAGTATTTT
J: TRBJ2-3
D: TRBD1
size: once
V: TRBV7-9

CDR3: CASQTGTLNTGELFF
DNA: TGTGCCAGCCAGACCGGGACGCTAAACACCGGGGAGCTGTTTTTT
J: TRBJ2-2
D: -
size: -
V: TRBV6-6

CDR3: CASSLEDKYQETQYF
DNA: TGCGCCAGCAGCTTGGAGGACAAGTACCAAGAGACCCAGTACTTC
J: TRBJ2-5
D: -
size: few
V: TRBV5-1

CDR3: CASSYFRSGQYNSPLHF
DNA: TGTGCCAGCAGTTATTTTCGGTCCGGGCAATATAATTCACCCCTCCACTTT
J: TRBJ1-6
D: -
size: -
V: TRBV6-9

CDR3: CASRGTGQEKLFF
DNA: TGCGCCAGCAGAGGTACGGGTCAAGAAAAACTGTTTTTT
J: TRBJ1-4
D: -
size: -
V: TRBV10-2

CDR3: CASTSQSTDTQYF
DNA: TGTGCCAGTACATCCCAATCCACAGATACGCAGTATTTT
J: TRBJ2-3
D: -
size: -
V: TRBV19

CDR3: CATSREQGGSPLHF
DNA: TGTGCCACCAGCAGAGAACAGGGTGGTTCACCCCTCCACTTT
J: TRBJ1-6
D: -
size: few
V: TRBV15

CDR3: CASSPRMNTEAFF
DNA: TGTGCCAGCAGCCCCCGGATGAACACTGAAGCTTTCTTT
J: TRBJ1-1
D: -
size: few
V: TRBV2

CDR3: CASSLVQGGQEQYF
DNA: TGTGCCAGCAGTTTAGTTCAGGGGGGTCAGGAGCAGTACTTC
J: TRBJ2-7
D: -
size: -
V: TRBV28

CDR3: CASSPRGGAYSDTQYF
DNA: TGTGCCAGCAGCCCCCGGGGGGGGGCCTATTCAGATACGCAGTATTTT
J: TRBJ2-3
D: TRBD2
size: -
V: TRBV11-2